This is a list of T cell receptor beta chains from one sample in a study of shared clonotypes between healthy human individuals. Sequenced by immunoSEQ multiplex PCR; TCRdb stores in-frame clones only, minus some. The sample consists of some 2,000,000 clones, about 95% of them appearing once. Sequenced sample: naive CD4+ T cells sorted from blood. These receptors came from a man younger than 30 in good health. The CDR3 runs from the conserved cysteine through the conserved F or W. The order of the fields is V gene, J gene, D gene, clone size, CDR3 protein, CDR3 DNA. A D gene is named only where the DNA matches it firmly. Not all rows give a size; the values are once, few, many and, for expanded clones, a class.

TRBV2	TRBJ1-2	TRBD1	.	CASMRQGTTNYGYTF	TGTGCCAGCATGCGACAGGGGACGACTAACTATGGCTACACCTTC
TRBV6-5	TRBJ1-5	TRBD1	.	CASSSTGGYQPQHF	TGTGCCAGCAGCTCGACAGGGGGGTATCAGCCCCAGCATTTT
TRBV6-5	TRBJ2-3	.	once	CASSRDHSMYF	TGTGCCAGCAGTAGGGACCACTCAATGTATTTT
TRBV28	TRBJ2-7	TRBD2	.	CASSFQLAGEQYF	TGTGCCAGCAGTTTTCAGCTAGCGGGGGAGCAGTACTTC
TRBV5-1	TRBJ2-1	.	.	CASSSTRQTPNEQFF	TGCGCCAGCAGCTCTACTAGACAAACACCCAATGAGCAGTTCTTC
TRBV5-1	TRBJ2-7	.	.	CASSLGTVTYEQYF	TGCGCCAGCAGCTTGGGGACAGTAACCTACGAGCAGTACTTC
TRBV6-1	TRBJ2-1	.	.	CASSGLAYNEQFF	TGTGCCAGCAGTGGACTAGCCTACAATGAGCAGTTCTTC
TRBV18	TRBJ1-1	.	.	CASSPPGRQTVEAFF	TGTGCCAGCTCACCACCCGGACGCCAAACCGTTGAAGCTTTCTTT
TRBV5-1	TRBJ2-2	.	.	CASSLDDANTGELFF	TGCGCCAGCAGCTTGGACGACGCGAACACCGGGGAGCTGTTTTTT
TRBV7-9	TRBJ2-7	TRBD1	once	CASSRPGTDYYEQYF	TGTGCCAGCAGTCGTCCGGGGACAGATTACTACGAGCAGTACTTC
TRBV2	TRBJ1-5	.	once	CASLRDNNQPQHF	TGTGCCAGCCTCCGGGACAACAATCAGCCCCAGCATTTT
TRBV10-3	TRBJ2-7	TRBD1	.	CAIREQGARYEQYF	TGTGCCATCAGGGAACAGGGGGCGCGGTACGAGCAGTACTTC
TRBV5-4	TRBJ2-5	TRBD1	.	CASSFPGQQETQYF	TGTGCCAGCAGCTTCCCGGGACAGCAAGAGACCCAGTACTTC
TRBV30	TRBJ2-7	.	.	CAWSIEGAYEQYF	TGTGCCTGGAGTATAGAGGGAGCCTACGAGCAGTACTTC
TRBV7-8	TRBJ2-1	TRBD2	.	CASSSFLAGADNEQFF	TGTGCCAGCAGCTCATTCCTAGCGGGGGCCGACAATGAGCAGTTCTTC
TRBV28	TRBJ2-5	.	.	CASSSPAGRETQYF	TGTGCCAGCAGCAGCCCCGCGGGTCGGGAGACCCAGTACTTC
TRBV5-1	TRBJ2-7	.	.	CASSLGPHTDYEQYF	TGCGCCAGCAGCTTGGGCCCCCACACTGATTACGAGCAGTACTTC
TRBV15	TRBJ2-1	TRBD2	.	CATSRVATSGEHKQFF	TGTGCCACCAGCAGAGTCGCGACTAGCGGAGAACACAAGCAGTTCTTC
TRBV6-6	TRBJ2-7	.	.	CASSPTGTQRPYEQYF	TGTGCCAGCAGCCCAACCGGGACACAAAGACCCTACGAGCAGTACTTC
TRBV5-5	TRBJ2-7	.	.	CASSPGSDSVYEQYF	TGTGCCAGCAGCCCAGGATCGGACAGTGTTTACGAGCAGTACTTC
TRBV6-4	TRBJ2-2	.	.	CASSAGEAGELFF	TGTGCCAGCAGTGCGGGAGAGGCCGGGGAGCTGTTTTTT
TRBV6-6	TRBJ1-5	.	.	CASSKNRESNQPQHF	TGTGCCAGCAGTAAGAACAGGGAAAGCAATCAGCCCCAGCATTTT
TRBV5-1	TRBJ2-1	.	few	CASSPTTALVNNEQFF	TGCGCCAGCAGCCCTACGACTGCGTTGGTTAACAATGAGCAGTTCTTC
TRBV7-2	TRBJ2-3	TRBD2	.	CASSLVGTSGSDTQYF	TGTGCCAGCAGCTTAGTTGGTACTAGCGGGTCAGATACGCAGTATTTT
TRBV19	TRBJ2-2	TRBD2	.	CASSTGGRTTNTGELFF	TGTGCCAGTAGTACGGGGGGAAGGACAACGAACACCGGGGAGCTGTTTTTT
TRBV6-5	TRBJ1-6	.	.	CASSSRTDSPLHF	TGTGCCAGCAGTTCCCGGACAGATTCACCCCTCCACTTT
TRBV11-2	TRBJ2-5	TRBD2	.	CASSPTGGETQYF	TGTGCCAGCAGCCCAACGGGAGGGGAGACCCAGTACTTC
TRBV29-1	TRBJ2-3	.	.	CSVDRGGDTQYF	TGCAGCGTTGACAGGGGGGGAGATACGCAGTATTTT
TRBV30	TRBJ1-2	.	.	CAWEPQDYYGYTF	TGTGCCTGGGAGCCGCAGGATTACTATGGCTACACCTTC
TRBV5-1	TRBJ2-7	TRBD2	once	CASSFLTSGAGEQYF	TGCGCCAGCAGCTTCCTGACTAGCGGGGCGGGTGAGCAGTACTTC
TRBV7-9	TRBJ1-3	.	.	CASSLEVSRSSGNTIYF	TGTGCCAGCAGCTTAGAGGTCAGCAGGAGCTCTGGAAACACCATATATTTT
TRBV2	TRBJ2-2	.	.	CASTARPNTGELFF	TGTGCCAGCACGGCTAGACCGAACACCGGGGAGCTGTTTTTT
TRBV10-3	TRBJ1-6	TRBD1	.	CAISGDRGVGNSPLHF	TGTGCCATCAGCGGGGACAGGGGCGTGGGTAATTCACCCCTCCACTTT
TRBV27	TRBJ1-5	.	once	CASSFRGGSNQPQHF	TGTGCCAGCAGTTTTCGGGGGGGTAGCAATCAGCCCCAGCATTTT
TRBV28	TRBJ2-5	.	.	CASSLSGETQYF	TGTGCCAGCAGTTTGTCTGGGGAGACCCAGTACTTC
TRBV10-2	TRBJ1-1	.	.	CASSESRPSSEYEAFF	TGCGCCAGCAGTGAGTCGAGGCCGAGCAGTGAATATGAAGCTTTCTTT
TRBV4-1	TRBJ1-3	.	once	CASSQGRQHSGNTIYF	TGCGCCAGCAGCCAAGGCAGACAACACTCTGGAAACACCATATATTTT
TRBV7-2	TRBJ2-3	TRBD2	once	CASSLGLAGNTPSTDTQYF	TGTGCCAGCAGCCTAGGACTAGCGGGAAACACCCCTAGCACAGATACGCAGTATTTT
TRBV10-1	TRBJ2-5	TRBD2	.	CASSESGLAGAPETQYF	TGCGCCAGCAGTGAGTCGGGACTAGCGGGGGCGCCCGAGACCCAGTACTTC
TRBV6-5	TRBJ2-5	.	.	CASSYFPRVNQETQYF	TGTGCCAGCAGTTACTTTCCCCGAGTAAACCAAGAGACCCAGTACTTC
TRBV5-1	TRBJ2-7	.	.	CASSLGPGESKTYEQYF	TGCGCCAGCAGCTTGGGTCCAGGAGAAAGTAAAACCTACGAGCAGTACTTC